One TCR beta chain is described in this entry. One junction end disagrees with the germline gene, perhaps due to a read error. The data originate from a study of OX40 agonist ivuxolimab in advanced cancers. Study-wide background: Cohort: around 86% men, mean age around 55, aged about 20 to 79. Earlier treatment with anti-PD-1, anti-PD-L1 or anti-CTLA-4 was permitted, and roughly 40% had received some. Three patients, one with hepatocellular carcinoma and two with cutaneous melanoma, responded partially.

Assay: immunoSEQ multiplex PCR; the TCRdb copy retains only in-frame clones and omits some. This sample has 50,000 or so clones, with around 80% found just once. Blood specimens came from baseline, cycle 4 day 1, and cycle 7 day 1. The sequence was obtained from an adult with an advanced solid tumor such as melanoma, head and neck, liver or kidney cancer. The specimen comprised CD4+ or CD8+ T cells sorted from blood, sampled in a trial of the OX40 agonist ivuxolimab.

The CDR3 region is CASSLGQGSQPQHF. In DNA, the CDR3 is TGTGCCAGCAGCTTGGGACAGGGGAGTCAGCCCCAGCATTTT. The genes are TRBV5-3 and TRBJ1-5; 10 bases match TRBD1. TRBV5-3 is treated as an ORF (open reading frame) with a function not yet certain. The length of the CDR3 is 14 residues.